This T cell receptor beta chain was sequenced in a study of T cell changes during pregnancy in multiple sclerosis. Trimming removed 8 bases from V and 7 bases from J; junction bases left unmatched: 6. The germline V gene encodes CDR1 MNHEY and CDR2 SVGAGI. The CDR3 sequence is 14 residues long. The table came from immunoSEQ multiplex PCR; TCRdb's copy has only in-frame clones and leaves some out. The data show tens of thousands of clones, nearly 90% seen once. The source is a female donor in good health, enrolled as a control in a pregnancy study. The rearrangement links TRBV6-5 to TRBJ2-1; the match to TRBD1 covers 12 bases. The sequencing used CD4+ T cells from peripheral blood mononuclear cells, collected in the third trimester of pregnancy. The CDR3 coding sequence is TGTGCCAGCCGGGGGACAGGGGGCATGAATGAGCAGTTCTTC. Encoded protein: CASRGTGGMNEQFF.